Each of the 4 T cell receptor beta chains below was sequenced from the same sample in a study of shared clonotypes between healthy human individuals. Sequencing used immunoSEQ multiplex PCR; TCRdb keeps in-frame clones, though not all of them. The sample holds 2 million to 3 million clones; over 85% are singletons and the top ten take about 0.38%. Input material: naive CD4+ T cells from PBMCs. The subset denotes: CD45RA+ positively selected. Every receptor here comes from a man between 18 and 35 years old in good health. Some clones in this sample may be carry-over from other donors' samples.

For the CDR3, the DNA is TGTGCCAGCAGTTTCCCGGCCAGGGATGGCTACACCTTC. Residues: CASSFPARDGYTF. The chain recombines TRBV28 with TRBJ1-2; weak D call: TRBD1 (5 bases). Germline V gives CDR1 MDHEN, CDR2 SYDVKM. The CDR3 contains 13 residues. Deletions cut 3 bases from V and 6 bases from J, with 11 bases between.

The CDR3 region is CASSYRLAGVSYEQYF. The CDR3 region has the DNA TGTGCCAGCAGTTACCGTCTAGCGGGGGTTTCCTACGAGCAGTACTTC. The chain couples TRBV6-5 to TRBJ2-7; 10 nucleotides line up with TRBD2. CDR1 and CDR2 from the germline V gene are MNHEY and SVGAGI. The CDR3 runs 16 residues. The V segment lost 2 bases and the J segment 1 base; nucleotides outside the gene matches: 5.

This clone has a handful of counts. The rearrangement joins TRBV2 to TRBJ1-2; 9 nucleotides match TRBD1. Germline values: CDR1 SNHLY, CDR2 FYNNEI. The CDR3 runs to 14 residues. With V trimmed by 5 bases and J by 4 bases, 5 bases remained unmatched. The DNA of the CDR3 is TGTGCCAGCAGTCCCCGACAGGGGGTCTATGGCTACACCTTC. Its protein product is CASSPRQGVYGYTF.

This sequence joins TRBV5-4 and TRBJ2-2; D might be TRBD1 or TRBD2, each matching 5 bases. Per germline, CDR1 SGHNT and CDR2 YYREEE (reference sequence). The ends were cut back, 4 bases at V and 0 bases at J, with 16 bases in the middle. CDR3 length equals 17 residues. As DNA, the CDR3 is TGTGCCAGCAGCCCTGGGACCACATTTACGAACACCGGGGAGCTGTTTTTT. Its protein is CASSPGTTFTNTGELFF.